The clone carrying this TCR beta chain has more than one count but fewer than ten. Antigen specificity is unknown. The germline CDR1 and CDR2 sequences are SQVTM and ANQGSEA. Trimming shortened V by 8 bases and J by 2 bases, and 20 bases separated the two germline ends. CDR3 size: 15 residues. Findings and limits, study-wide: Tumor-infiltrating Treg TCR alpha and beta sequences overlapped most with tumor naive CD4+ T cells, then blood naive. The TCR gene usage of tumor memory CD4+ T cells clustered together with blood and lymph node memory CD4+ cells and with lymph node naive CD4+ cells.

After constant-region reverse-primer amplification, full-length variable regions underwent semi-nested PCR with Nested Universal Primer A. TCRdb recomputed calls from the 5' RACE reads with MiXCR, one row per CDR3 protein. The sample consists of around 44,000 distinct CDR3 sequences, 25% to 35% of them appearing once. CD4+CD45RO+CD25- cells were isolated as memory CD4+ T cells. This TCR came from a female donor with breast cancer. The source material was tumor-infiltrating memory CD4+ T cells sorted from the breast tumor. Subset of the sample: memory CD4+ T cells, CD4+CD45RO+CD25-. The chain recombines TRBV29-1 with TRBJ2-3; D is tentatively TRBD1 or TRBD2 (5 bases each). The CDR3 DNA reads TGCAGCATAGTATATCTGGGGGAGCCCACAGATACGCAGTATTTT. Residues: CSIVYLGEPTDTQYF.